Listed here is a single TCR beta chain. Amplification used 60 Vbeta primers and 13 Jbeta primers. The protocol was immunoSEQ multiplex PCR, while the TCRdb copy is restricted to in-frame clones and leaves out a portion. The repertoire has roughly 120,000 clones, around 77% of them found once; the top ten carry roughly 5.9%. These data are taken from a study of cytomegalovirus exposure and HLA in healthy donors. Germline CDR1 and CDR2: ENHRY and SYGVKD. The CDR3 loop spans 12 amino acids. Losses at the gene ends were 10 bases for V and 8 bases for J; bases not matched to a gene: 6. The chain couples TRBV10-3 to TRBJ1-4; 8 bases align to TRBD1. This TCR derives from a woman in her 30s in good health and CMV-seropositive. The sample comprised PBMCs. The CDR3 nucleotides read TGTGCCACTTCGACAGGGGAAGAAAAACTGTTTTTT. It encodes CATSTGEEKLFF.